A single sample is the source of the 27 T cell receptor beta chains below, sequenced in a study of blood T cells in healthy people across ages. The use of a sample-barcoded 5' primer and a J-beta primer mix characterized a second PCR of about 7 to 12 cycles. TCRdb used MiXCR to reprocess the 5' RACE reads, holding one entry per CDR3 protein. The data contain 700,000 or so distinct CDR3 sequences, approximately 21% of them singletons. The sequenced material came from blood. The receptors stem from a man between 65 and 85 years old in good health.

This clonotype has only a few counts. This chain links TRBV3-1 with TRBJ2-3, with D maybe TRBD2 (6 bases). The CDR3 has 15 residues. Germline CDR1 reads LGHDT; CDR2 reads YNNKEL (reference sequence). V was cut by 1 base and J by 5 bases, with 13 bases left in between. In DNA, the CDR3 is TGTGCCAGCAGCCAAGTCGGGACTGGCGGAGATACGCAGTATTTT. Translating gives CASSQVGTGGDTQYF.

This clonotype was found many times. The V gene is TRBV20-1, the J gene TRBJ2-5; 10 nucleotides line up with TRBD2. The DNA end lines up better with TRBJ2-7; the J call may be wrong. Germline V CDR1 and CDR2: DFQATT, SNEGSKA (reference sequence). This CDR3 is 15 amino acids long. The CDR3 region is CSARDSSGLAAEQYF. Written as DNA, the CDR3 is TGCAGTGCTAGAGATAGTAGCGGACTAGCGGCCGAGCAGTACTTC.

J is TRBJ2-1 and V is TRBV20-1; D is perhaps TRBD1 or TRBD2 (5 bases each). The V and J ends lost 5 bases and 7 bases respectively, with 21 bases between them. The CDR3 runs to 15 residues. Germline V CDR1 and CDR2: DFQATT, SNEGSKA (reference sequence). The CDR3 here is CSAYQGEIMGNEQFF. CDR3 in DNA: TGCAGTGCTTACCAAGGGGAGATAATGGGGAATGAGCAGTTCTTC.

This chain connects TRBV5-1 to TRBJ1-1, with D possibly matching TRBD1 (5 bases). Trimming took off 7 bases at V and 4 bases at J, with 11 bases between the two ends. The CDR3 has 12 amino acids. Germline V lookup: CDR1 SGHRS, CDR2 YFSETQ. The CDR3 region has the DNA TGCGCCAGCGTGGGGCTGGGCACTGAAGCTTTCTTT. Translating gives CASVGLGTEAFF.

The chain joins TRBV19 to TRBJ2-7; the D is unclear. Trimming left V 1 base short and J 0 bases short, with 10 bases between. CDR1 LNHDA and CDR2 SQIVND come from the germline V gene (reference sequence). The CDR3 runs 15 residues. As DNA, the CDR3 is TGTGCCAGTAGTATAGGGACGGAGAGCTCCTACGAGCAGTACTTC. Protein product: CASSIGTESSYEQYF.

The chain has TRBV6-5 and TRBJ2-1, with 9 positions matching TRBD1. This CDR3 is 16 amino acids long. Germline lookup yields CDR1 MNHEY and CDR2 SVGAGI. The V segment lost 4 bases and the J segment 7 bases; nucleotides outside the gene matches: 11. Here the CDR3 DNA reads TGTGCCAGCAGTTTTATCCGTGGGACAGGGCGGAATGAGCAGTTCTTC. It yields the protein CASSFIRGTGRNEQFF.

The CDR3 reads CASHWLGSNQPQHF. CDR3 coding DNA: TGTGCCAGCCACTGGCTGGGGAGCAATCAGCCCCAGCATTTT. The rearrangement uses TRBV28 and TRBJ1-5, with D unclear. This CDR3 is 14 amino acids long. Trimming pared 8 bases from V and 1 base from J, leaving 12 bases between. Germline assignment: CDR1 MDHEN and CDR2 SYDVKM.

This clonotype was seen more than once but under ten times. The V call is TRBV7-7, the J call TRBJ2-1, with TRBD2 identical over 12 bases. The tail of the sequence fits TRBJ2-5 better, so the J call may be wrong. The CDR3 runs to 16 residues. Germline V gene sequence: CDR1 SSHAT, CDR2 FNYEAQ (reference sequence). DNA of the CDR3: TGTGCCAGCAGCTCAAATGGACTAGCGGGAAAAGAGACCCAGTACTTC. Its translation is CASSSNGLAGKETQYF.

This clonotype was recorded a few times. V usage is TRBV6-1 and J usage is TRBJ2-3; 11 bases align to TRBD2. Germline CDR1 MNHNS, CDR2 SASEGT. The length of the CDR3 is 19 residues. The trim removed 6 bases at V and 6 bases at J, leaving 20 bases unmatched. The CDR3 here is CASRESSGRIGPLGDTQYF. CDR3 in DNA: TGTGCCAGCAGAGAATCTAGCGGGAGGATCGGTCCCTTGGGGGATACGCAGTATTTT.

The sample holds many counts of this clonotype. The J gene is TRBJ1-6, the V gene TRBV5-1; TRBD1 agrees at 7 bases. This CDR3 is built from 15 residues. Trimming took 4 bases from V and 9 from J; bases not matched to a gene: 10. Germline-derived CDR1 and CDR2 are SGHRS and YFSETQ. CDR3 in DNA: TGCGCCAGCAGCCCAGTTTGGGACAGCCGTTCACCCCTCCACTTT. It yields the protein CASSPVWDSRSPLHF.

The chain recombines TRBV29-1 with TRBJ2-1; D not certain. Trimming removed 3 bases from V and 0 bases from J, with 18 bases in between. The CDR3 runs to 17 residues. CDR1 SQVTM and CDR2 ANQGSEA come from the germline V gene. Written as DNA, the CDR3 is TGCAGCGTTGAGGGCAGATTAACACCCAACTCCTACAATGAGCAGTTCTTC. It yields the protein CSVEGRLTPNSYNEQFF.

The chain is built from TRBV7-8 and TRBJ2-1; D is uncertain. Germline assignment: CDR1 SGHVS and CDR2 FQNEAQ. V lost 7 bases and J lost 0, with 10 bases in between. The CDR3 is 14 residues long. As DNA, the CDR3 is TGTGCCAGCACCCGTCGCGGCTCCTACAATGAGCAGTTCTTC. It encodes CASTRRGSYNEQFF.

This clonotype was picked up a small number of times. CDR3 in amino acids: CASSRQDQETQYF. CDR3 sequence (DNA): TGCGCCAGCAGCAGACAGGATCAAGAGACCCAGTACTTC. The rearrangement links TRBV5-1 to TRBJ2-5; maybe TRBD1 (6 bases). The V gene lost 4 bases and the J gene lost 2 bases, with 9 bases spanning the gap. CDR3 length: 13 amino acids. Germline V gene lookup returns CDR1 SGHRS and CDR2 YFSETQ. Using reference TRBV5-1 and TRBJ2-5 for the parts outside the CDR3, the full variable domain is KAGVTQTPRYLIKTRGQQVTLSCSPISGHRSVSWYQQTPGQGLQFLFEYFSETQRNKGNFPGRFSGRQFSNSRSEMNVSTLELGDSALYLCASSRQDQETQYFGPGTRLLVL.

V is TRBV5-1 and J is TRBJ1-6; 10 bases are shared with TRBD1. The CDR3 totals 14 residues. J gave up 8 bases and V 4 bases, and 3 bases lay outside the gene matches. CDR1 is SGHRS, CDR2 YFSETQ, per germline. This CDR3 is CASSGQGGDSPLHF. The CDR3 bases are TGCGCCAGCAGCGGACAGGGGGGGGATTCACCCCTCCACTTT.

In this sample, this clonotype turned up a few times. In nucleotides, the CDR3 is TGTGCCAGCAGCCCCCAGCACACCACTCGGTCGTATGGCTACACCTTC. The encoded protein is CASSPQHTTRSYGYTF. V gene TRBV7-2 combines with J gene TRBJ1-2, with D unresolved. Germline V gives CDR1 SGHTA, CDR2 FQGNSA. The CDR3 has 16 amino acids. V lost 5 bases and J 5 bases, leaving 21 bases between the germline ends.

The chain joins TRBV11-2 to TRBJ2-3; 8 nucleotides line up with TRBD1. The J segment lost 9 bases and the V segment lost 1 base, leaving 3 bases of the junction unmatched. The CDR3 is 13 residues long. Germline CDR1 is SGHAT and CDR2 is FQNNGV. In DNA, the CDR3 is TGTGCCAGCAGCTTAGCCGGGACAGGCACGCAGTATTTT. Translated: CASSLAGTGTQYF. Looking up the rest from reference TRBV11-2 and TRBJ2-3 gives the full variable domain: EAGVAQSPRYKIIEKRQSVAFWCNPISGHATLYWYQQILGQGPKLLIQFQNNGVVDDSQLPKDRFSAERLKGVDSTLKIQPAKLEDSAVYLCASSLAGTGTQYFGPGTRLTVL.

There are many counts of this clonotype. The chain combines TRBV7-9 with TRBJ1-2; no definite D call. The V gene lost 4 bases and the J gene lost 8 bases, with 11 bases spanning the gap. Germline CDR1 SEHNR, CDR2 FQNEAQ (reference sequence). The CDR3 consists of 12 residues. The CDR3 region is CASSSDLGGYTF. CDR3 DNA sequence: TGTGCCAGCAGCTCCGACTTAGGGGGCTACACCTTC. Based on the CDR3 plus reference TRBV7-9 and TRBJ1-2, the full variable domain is DTGVSQNPRHKITKRGQNVTFRCDPISEHNRLYWYRQTLGQGPEFLTYFQNEAQLEKSRLLSDRFSAERPKGSFSTLEIQRTEQGDSAMYLCASSSDLGGYTFGSGTRLTVV.

DNA for the CDR3: TGCAGCGTTGAAGATCGGAGAGGGGGAAACATTCAGTACTTC. This translates into CSVEDRRGGNIQYF. The chain has TRBV29-1 and TRBJ2-4, with D perhaps matching TRBD1 (6 bases). Trimming stripped 0 bases from V and 6 bases from J, with 12 bases between. The CDR3 sequence is 14 residues long. Germline CDR1 reads SQVTM; CDR2 reads ANQGSEA. The full variable domain, in which reference TRBV29-1 and TRBJ2-4 provide the parts outside the CDR3, is SAVISQKPSRDICQRGTSLTIQCQVDSQVTMMFWYRQQPGQSLTLIATANQGSEATYESGFVIDKFPISRPNLTFSTLTVSNMSPEDSSIYLCSVEDRRGGNIQYFGAGTRLSVL.

The CDR3: CASSPVGHSGYNEQFF. As DNA, the CDR3 is TGTGCCAGCAGCCCCGTTGGGCATTCGGGATACAATGAGCAGTTCTTC. V gene TRBV28 combines with J gene TRBJ2-1; perhaps TRBD2 as D (5 bases). V was cut by 6 bases and J by 4 bases, with 19 bases left in between. This CDR3 region has 16 residues. The V gene's germline CDR1 is MDHEN and CDR2 SYDVKM.

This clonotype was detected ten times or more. The CDR3 DNA reads TGTGCCAGCAGCTCAGGGATCTCCTACAATGAGCAGTTCTTC. Protein sequence: CASSSGISYNEQFF. The gene calls are TRBV5-5 and TRBJ2-1, with D tentatively TRBD1 (5 bases). This CDR3 has 14 amino acids. The V end lost 3 bases, the J end lost 0 bases, and 7 bases lay between the germline ends. Germline V gives CDR1 SGHKS, CDR2 YYEKEE (reference sequence).

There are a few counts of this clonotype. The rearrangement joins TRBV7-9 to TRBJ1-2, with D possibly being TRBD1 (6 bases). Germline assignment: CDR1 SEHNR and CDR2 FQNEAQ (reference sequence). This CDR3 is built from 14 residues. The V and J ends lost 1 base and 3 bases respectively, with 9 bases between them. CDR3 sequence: CASSLEGGYYGYTF. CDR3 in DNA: TGTGCCAGCAGCTTAGAGGGGGGCTACTATGGCTACACCTTC.

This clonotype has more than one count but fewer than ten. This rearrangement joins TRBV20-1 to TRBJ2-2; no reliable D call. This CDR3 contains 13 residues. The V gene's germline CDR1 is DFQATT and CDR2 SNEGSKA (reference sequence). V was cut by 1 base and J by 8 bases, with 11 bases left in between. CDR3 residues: CSARVGDFGELFF. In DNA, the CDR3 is TGCAGTGCTAGAGTCGGCGACTTTGGGGAGCTGTTTTTT.

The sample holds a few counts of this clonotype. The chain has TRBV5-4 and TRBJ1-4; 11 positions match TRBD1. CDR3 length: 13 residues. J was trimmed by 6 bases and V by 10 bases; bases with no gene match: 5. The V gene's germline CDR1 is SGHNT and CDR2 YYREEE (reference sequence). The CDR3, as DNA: TGTGCCGGCTGGGACAGGGGGGATGAAAAACTGTTTTTT. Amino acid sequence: CAGWDRGDEKLFF.

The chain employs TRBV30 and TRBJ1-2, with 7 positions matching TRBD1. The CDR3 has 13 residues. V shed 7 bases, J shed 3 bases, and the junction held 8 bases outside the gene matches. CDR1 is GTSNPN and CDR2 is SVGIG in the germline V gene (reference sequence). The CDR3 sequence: CASTQGEDYGYTF. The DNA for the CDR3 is TGTGCCTCAACCCAGGGGGAGGACTATGGCTACACCTTC.

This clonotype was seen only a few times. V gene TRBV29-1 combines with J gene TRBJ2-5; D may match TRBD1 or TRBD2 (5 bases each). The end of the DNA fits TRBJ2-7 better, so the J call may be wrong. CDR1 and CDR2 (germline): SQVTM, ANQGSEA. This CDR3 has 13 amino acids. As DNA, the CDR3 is TGCAGCGTTCCCCGGGACGGTGCCTACGAGCAGTACGTC. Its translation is CSVPRDGAYEQYV.

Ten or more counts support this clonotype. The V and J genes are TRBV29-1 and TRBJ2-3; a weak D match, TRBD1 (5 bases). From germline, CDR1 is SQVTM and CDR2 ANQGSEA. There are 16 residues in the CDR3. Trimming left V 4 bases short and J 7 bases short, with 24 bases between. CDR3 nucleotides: TGCAGCGTTGCCTCCGCCAGGGCGGCTGTCAGAAATACGCAGTATTTT. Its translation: CSVASARAAVRNTQYF.

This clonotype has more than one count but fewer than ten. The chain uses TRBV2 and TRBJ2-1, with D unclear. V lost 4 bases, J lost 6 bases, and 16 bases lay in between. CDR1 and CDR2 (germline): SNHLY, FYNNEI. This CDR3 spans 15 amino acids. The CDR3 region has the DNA TGTGCCAGCAGTGCTGATGGGTACCGCGGCAATGAGCAGTTCTTC. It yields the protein CASSADGYRGNEQFF.